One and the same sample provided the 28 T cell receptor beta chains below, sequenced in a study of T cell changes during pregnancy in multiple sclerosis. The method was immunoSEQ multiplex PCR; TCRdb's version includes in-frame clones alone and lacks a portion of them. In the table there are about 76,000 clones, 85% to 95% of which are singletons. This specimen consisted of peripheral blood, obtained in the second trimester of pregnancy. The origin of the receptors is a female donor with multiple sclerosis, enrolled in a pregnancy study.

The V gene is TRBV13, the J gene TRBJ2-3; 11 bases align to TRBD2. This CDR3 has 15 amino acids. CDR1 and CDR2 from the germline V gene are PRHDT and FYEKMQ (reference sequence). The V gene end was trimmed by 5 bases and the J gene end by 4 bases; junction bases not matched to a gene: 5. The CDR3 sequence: CASSPPSGGPDTQYF. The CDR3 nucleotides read TGTGCCAGCAGCCCGCCTAGCGGGGGGCCAGATACGCAGTATTTT.

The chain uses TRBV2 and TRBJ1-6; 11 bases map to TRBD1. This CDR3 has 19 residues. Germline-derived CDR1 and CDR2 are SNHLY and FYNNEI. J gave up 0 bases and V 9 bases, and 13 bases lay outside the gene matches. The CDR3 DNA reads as TGTGCCAGGCAAAGGACAGGGGGCGACCGAAGCTCCTATAATTCACCCCTCCACTTT. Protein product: CARQRTGGDRSSYNSPLHF.

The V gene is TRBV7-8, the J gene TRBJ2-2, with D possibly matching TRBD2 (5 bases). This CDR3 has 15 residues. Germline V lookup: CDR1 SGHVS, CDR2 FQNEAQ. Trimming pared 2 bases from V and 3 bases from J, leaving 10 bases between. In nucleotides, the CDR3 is TGTGCCAGCAGCTTATGGGAGAGGGACACCGGGGAGCTGTTTTTT. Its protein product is CASSLWERDTGELFF.

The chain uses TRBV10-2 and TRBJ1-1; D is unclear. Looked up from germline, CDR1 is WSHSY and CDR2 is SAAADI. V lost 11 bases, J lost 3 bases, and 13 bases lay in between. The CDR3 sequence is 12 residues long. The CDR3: CASSAGYTEAFF. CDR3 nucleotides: TGCGCCTCCAGTGCGGGGTACACTGAAGCTTTCTTT.

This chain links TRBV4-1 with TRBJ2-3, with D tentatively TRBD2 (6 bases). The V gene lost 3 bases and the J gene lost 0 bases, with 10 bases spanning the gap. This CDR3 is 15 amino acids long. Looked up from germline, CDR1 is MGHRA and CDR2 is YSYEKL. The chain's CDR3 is CASSQGTLSTDTQYF. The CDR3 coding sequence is TGCGCCAGCAGCCAGGGGACTCTCAGCACAGATACGCAGTATTTT.

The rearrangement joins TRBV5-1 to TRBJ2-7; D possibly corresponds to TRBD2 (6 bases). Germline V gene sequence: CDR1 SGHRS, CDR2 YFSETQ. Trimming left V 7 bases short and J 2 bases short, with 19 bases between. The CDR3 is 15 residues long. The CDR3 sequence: CASYPGDYSAYEQYF. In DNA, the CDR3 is TGCGCCAGCTACCCGGGAGATTACAGCGCCTACGAGCAGTACTTC. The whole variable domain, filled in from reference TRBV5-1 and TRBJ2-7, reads KAGVTQTPRYLIKTRGQQVTLSCSPISGHRSVSWYQQTPGQGLQFLFEYFSETQRNKGNFPGRFSGRQFSNSRSEMNVSTLELGDSALYLCASYPGDYSAYEQYFGPGTRLTVT.

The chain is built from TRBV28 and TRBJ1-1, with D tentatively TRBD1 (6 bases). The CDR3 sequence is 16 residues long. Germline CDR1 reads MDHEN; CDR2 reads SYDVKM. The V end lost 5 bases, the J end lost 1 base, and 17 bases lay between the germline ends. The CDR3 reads CASSGYTGGPNTEAFF. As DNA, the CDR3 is TGTGCCAGCAGTGGATACACGGGGGGCCCGAACACTGAAGCTTTCTTT.

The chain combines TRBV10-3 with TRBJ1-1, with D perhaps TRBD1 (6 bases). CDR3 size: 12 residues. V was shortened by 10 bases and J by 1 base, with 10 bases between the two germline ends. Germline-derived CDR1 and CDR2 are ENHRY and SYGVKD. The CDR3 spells CATGQTNTEAFF. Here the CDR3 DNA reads TGTGCCACCGGACAGACGAACACTGAAGCTTTCTTT.

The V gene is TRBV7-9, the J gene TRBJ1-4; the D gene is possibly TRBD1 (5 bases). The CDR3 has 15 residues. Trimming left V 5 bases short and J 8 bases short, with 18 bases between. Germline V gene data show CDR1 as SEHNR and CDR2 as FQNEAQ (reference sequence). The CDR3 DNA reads TGTGCCAGCAGCCTGATGCGACAGTCCCGCGAAAAACTGTTTTTT. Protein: CASSLMRQSREKLFF. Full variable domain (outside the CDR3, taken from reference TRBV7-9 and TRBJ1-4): DTGVSQNPRHKITKRGQNVTFRCDPISEHNRLYWYRQTLGQGPEFLTYFQNEAQLEKSRLLSDRFSAERPKGSFSTLEIQRTEQGDSAMYLCASSLMRQSREKLFFGSGTQLSVL.

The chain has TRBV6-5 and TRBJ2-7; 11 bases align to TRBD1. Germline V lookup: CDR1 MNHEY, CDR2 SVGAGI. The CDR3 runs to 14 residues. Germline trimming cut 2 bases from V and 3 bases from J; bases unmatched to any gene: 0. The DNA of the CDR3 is TGTGCCAGCAGTTACGGGACAGGGGGCTACGAGCAGTACTTC. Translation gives CASSYGTGGYEQYF.

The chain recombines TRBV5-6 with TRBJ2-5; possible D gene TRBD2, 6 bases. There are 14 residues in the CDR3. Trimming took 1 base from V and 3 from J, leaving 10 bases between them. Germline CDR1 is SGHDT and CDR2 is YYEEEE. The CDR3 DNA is TGTGCCAGCAGCTTGTTTAGCGGAGAAGAGACCCAGTACTTC. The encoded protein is CASSLFSGEETQYF.

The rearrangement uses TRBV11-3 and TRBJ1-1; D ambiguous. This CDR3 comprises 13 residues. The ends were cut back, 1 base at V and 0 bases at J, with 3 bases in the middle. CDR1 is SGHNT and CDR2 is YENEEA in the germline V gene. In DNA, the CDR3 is TGTGCCAGCAGCTTAGGCGTGAACACTGAAGCTTTCTTT. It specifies CASSLGVNTEAFF.

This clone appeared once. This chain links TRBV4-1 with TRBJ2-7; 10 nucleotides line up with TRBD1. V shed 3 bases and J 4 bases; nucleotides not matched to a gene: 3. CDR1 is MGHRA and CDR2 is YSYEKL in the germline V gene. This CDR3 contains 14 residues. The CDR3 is CASSQGQGSYEQYF. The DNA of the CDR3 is TGCGCCAGCAGCCAGGGACAGGGGTCGTACGAGCAGTACTTC.

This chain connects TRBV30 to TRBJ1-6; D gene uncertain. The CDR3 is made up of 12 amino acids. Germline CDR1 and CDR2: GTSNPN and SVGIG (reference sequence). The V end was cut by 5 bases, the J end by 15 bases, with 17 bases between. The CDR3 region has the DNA TGTGCCTGGGCAAAGACCCGACTGGACCTCCACTTT. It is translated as CAWAKTRLDLHF.

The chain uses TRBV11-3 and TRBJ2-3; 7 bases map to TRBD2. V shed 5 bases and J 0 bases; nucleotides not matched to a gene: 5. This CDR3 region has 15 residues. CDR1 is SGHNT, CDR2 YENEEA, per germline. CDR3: CASSPRGESTDTQYF. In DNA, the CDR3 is TGTGCCAGCAGCCCTCGGGGGGAGAGCACAGATACGCAGTATTTT.

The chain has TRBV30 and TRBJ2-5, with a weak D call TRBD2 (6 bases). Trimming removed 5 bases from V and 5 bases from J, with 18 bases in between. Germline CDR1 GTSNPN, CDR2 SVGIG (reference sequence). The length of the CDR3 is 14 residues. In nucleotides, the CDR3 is TGTGCCTGGGAGTGGAGGGGAGCAGGGGAGACCCAGTACTTC. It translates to CAWEWRGAGETQYF.

This CDR3 is CASSLTGRQETQYF. DNA for the CDR3: TGTGCCAGCAGCTTAACTGGGAGGCAAGAGACCCAGTACTTC. The V call is TRBV7-3, the J call TRBJ2-5; possibly TRBD2 for D (6 bases). V dropped 0 bases and J dropped 2 bases, with 7 bases sitting between them. The germline V gene encodes CDR1 SGHTA and CDR2 FQGTGA. This CDR3 is 14 amino acids long.

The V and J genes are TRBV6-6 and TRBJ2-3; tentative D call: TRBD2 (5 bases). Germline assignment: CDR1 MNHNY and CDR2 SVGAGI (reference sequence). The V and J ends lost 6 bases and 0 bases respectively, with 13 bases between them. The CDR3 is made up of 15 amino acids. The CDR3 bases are TGTGCCAGCAGCACACGGGGTTTTAGCACAGATACGCAGTATTTT. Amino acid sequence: CASSTRGFSTDTQYF.

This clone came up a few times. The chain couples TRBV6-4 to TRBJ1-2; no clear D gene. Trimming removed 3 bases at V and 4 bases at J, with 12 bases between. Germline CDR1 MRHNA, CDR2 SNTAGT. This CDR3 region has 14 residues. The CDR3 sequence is CASSDSAESYGYTF. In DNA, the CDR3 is TGTGCCAGCAGTGATTCCGCGGAAAGCTATGGCTACACCTTC.

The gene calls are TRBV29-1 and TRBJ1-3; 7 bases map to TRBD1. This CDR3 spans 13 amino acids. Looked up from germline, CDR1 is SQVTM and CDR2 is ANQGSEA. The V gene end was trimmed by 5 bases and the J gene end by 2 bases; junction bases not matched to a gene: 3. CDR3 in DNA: TGCAGCGTTAAAGGGACAGCTGGAAACACCATATATTTT. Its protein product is CSVKGTAGNTIYF.

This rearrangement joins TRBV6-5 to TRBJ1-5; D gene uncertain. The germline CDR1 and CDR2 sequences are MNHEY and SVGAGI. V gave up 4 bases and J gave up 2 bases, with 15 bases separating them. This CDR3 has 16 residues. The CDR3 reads CASSSIAPGGNQPQHF. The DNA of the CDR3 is TGTGCCAGCAGTTCCATCGCTCCGGGTGGCAATCAGCCCCAGCATTTT.

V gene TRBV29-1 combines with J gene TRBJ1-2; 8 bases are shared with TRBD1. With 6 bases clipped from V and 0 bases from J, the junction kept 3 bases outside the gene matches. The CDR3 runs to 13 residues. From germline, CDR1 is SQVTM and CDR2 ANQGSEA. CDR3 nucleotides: TGCAGCGTGGAGACAGGGGCTAACTATGGCTACACCTTC. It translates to CSVETGANYGYTF. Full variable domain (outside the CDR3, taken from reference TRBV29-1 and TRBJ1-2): SAVISQKPSRDICQRGTSLTIQCQVDSQVTMMFWYRQQPGQSLTLIATANQGSEATYESGFVIDKFPISRPNLTFSTLTVSNMSPEDSSIYLCSVETGANYGYTFGSGTRLTVV.

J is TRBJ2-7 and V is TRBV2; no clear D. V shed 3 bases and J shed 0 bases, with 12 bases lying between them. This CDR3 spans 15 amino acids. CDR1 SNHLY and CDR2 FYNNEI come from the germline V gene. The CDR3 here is CASSDVSVSSYEQYF. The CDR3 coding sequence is TGTGCCAGCAGTGACGTCTCCGTGTCCTCCTACGAGCAGTACTTC.

This CDR3 is CASSLGLDTDTQYF. As DNA, the CDR3 is TGTGCCAGCAGCCTCGGACTAGACACAGATACGCAGTATTTT. This chain joins TRBV5-6 and TRBJ2-3, with 7 bases aligning to TRBD2. Germline CDR1 is SGHDT and CDR2 is YYEEEE. The CDR3 has 14 amino acids. Losses at the gene ends were 4 bases for V and 2 bases for J; bases not matched to a gene: 4.

CDR3 loop: CAIGASSYNSPLHF. The CDR3 DNA sequence: TGTGCCATAGGGGCGAGCTCCTATAATTCACCCCTCCACTTT. The J gene is TRBJ1-6, the V gene TRBV7-9, with D possibly matching TRBD1 (5 bases). The CDR3 loop spans 14 amino acids. The ends were cut back, 10 bases at V and 0 bases at J, with 10 bases in the middle. Germline CDR1 and CDR2: SEHNR and FQNEAQ (reference sequence).

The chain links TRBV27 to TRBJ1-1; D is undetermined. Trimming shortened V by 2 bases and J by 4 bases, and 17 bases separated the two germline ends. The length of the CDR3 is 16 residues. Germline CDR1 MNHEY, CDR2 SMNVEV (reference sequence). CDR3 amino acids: CASSLLRGNGVTEAFF. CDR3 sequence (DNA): TGTGCCAGCAGTTTACTCCGGGGTAATGGAGTCACTGAAGCTTTCTTT.

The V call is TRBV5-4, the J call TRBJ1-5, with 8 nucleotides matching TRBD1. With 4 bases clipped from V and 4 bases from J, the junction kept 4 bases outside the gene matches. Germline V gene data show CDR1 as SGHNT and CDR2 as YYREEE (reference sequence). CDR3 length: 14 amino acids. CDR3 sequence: CASSDGTGNQPQHF. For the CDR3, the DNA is TGTGCCAGCAGCGACGGGACAGGTAATCAGCCCCAGCATTTT. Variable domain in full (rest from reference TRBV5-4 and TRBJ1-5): ETGVTQSPTHLIKTRGQQVTLRCSSQSGHNTVSWYQQALGQGPQFIFQYYREEENGRGNFPPRFSGLQFPNYSSELNVNALELDDSALYLCASSDGTGNQPQHFGDGTRLSIL.

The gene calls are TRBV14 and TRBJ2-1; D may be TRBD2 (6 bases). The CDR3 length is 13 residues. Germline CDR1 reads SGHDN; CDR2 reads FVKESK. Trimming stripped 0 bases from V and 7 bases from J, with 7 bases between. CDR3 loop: CASSQDRGNEQFF. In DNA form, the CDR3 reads TGTGCCAGCAGCCAAGATCGGGGGAATGAGCAGTTCTTC.